This T cell receptor (beta chain) was profiled in a study of neurological immune-mediated disorders. Study conclusions and caveats: HTLV-1-associated myelopathy showed the most TCR clonal expansion; multiple sclerosis the least, below healthy controls.

Time point specified: technical triplicate 1. The T cells used for sorted libraries numbered about a million, either CD4+ or CD8+. There are many counts of this clonotype. Its antigen is undetermined. The cDNA was synthesized by 5'RACE incorporating 10-nucleotide random UMIs. TCRdb re-called the 5' RACE reads through MiXCR, storing one row per CDR3 protein. Among tens of thousands of distinct CDR3 sequences listed, 13% were seen once. The CDR3 contains 12 residues. With 6 bases removed from V and 1 base from J, the gap between germline ends came to 8 bases. Germline-derived CDR1 and CDR2 are SQVTM and ANQGSEA.

The sample comprised CD4+ T cells from blood. The TCR comes from a female donor with HTLV-1-associated myelopathy (HAM/TSP). J is TRBJ2-3 and V is TRBV29-1; D ambiguous. CDR3 coding DNA: TGCAGCGTCCGGACGGGCACAGATACGCAGTATTTT. The encoded protein is CSVRTGTDTQYF.